This T cell receptor (beta chain) appears in the sequencing data of a study of cytomegalovirus exposure and HLA in healthy donors. Study-wide results and caveats: Among TCR sequences, most were rare, though some public TCRs appeared in many donors.

The repertoire was sequenced with immunoSEQ multiplex PCR; TCRdb's copy has only in-frame clones and lacks some. The data hold about 200,000 clones, with roughly 82% observed a single time. The CDR3 is 13 amino acids. CDR1 is MNHEY and CDR2 is SVGAGI in the germline V gene. The ends were cut back, 5 bases at V and 6 bases at J, with 13 bases in the middle. Concerning this clone: Its antigen is unidentified.

The chain is built from TRBV6-5 and TRBJ1-2, with D possibly matching TRBD1 (5 bases). The clonotype comes from a woman aged 25 to 39 in good health and CMV-seropositive. The material sequenced was PBMCs. The CDR3 here is CASSPRQFHGYTF. The CDR3 DNA reads TGTGCCAGCAGTCCCCGACAGTTCCATGGCTACACCTTC.